This TCR beta chain was recorded in a study of neurological immune-mediated disorders. General study findings and limits: The phylogenetic placement of 18 of 34 multiple sclerosis patients' repertoires in one related-CDR3 cluster constitutes a possible signature. The most TCR clonal expansion was seen in HTLV-1-associated myelopathy, whereas the least was seen in multiple sclerosis, below the level in healthy controls.

Synthesis of cDNA was performed by 5'RACE using 10-nucleotide random UMIs. TCRdb ran MiXCR on the 5' RACE reads and lists one entry per CDR3 protein. Of about 62,000 distinct CDR3 sequences in the sample, around 3.8% were seen once. A note on this clonotype: The antigen is not known.

V lost 6 bases and J 3 bases, leaving 8 bases between the germline ends. The CDR3 runs 11 residues. Germline loops: CDR1 SQVTM, CDR2 ANQGSEA. The receptor comes from a woman between 45 and 60 years old with multiple sclerosis. The rearrangement links TRBV29-1 to TRBJ2-5; no reliable D call. The sequenced material came from PBMCs. CDR3 in DNA: TGCAGCGTGATAGGGAAAGAGACCCAGTACTTC. It yields the protein CSVIGKETQYF.